This is a list of T cell receptor beta chains from one sample in a study of control samples from healthy donors and cancer patients. The method was immunoSEQ multiplex PCR; TCRdb's version includes in-frame clones alone and lacks a portion of them. The repertoire includes some 99,000 clones, about nine tenths of them detected once, and roughly 4% sits in the top ten. The sequencing sample was made of blood. The receptors shown here come from a human donor in good health. The donor label of this sample is uncertain. Both conserved end residues are part of each CDR3.

CASSIGGNWYEQYF,TRBJ2-7,TRBV19
CSVEEGRGGYTF,TRBJ1-2,TRBV29-1
CASSYSRGGEGYGYTF,TRBJ1-2,TRBV6-6
CASSSPGQGRTGELFF,TRBJ2-2,TRBV5-4
CASSQTGDYEQYF,TRBJ2-7,TRBV4-2
CASSPQPGQRKNIQYF,TRBJ2-4,TRBV18
CASDADITDTQYF,TRBJ2-3,TRBV5-5
CASRGGQASEAFF,TRBJ1-1,TRBV6-5
CATERDGYNEQFF,TRBJ2-1,TRBV25-1
CASSLRPLGAEDGYTF,TRBJ1-2,TRBV5-1
CASSYGQEYEQYF,TRBJ2-7,TRBV5-1
CASGQSGNQPQHF,TRBJ1-5,TRBV2
CASSLEGYADNSPLHF,TRBJ1-6,TRBV5-1
CASRDSSGANVLTF,TRBJ2-6,TRBV6-4
CASSIQDSVTEAFF,TRBJ1-1,TRBV7-8
CASRQDSNNEQFF,TRBJ2-1,TRBV7-9
CASSLNDGANTEAFF,TRBJ1-1,TRBV7-3
CASSLGLDNEQFF,TRBJ2-1,TRBV7-3
CAWRAAGPNQPQHF,TRBJ1-5,TRBV30
CASSLARTSSGDGYTF,TRBJ1-2,TRBV5-4
CASSYEEGQPQHF,TRBJ1-5,TRBV6-5
CASTGSPNEKLFF,TRBJ1-4,TRBV19
CASSGGTGDPTGEQYF,TRBJ2-7,TRBV10-1
CASSRENRYEQYF,TRBJ2-7,TRBV3-1/TRBV3-2
CASFSGEQWDYTF,TRBJ1-2,TRBV23-1
CSVELAETTDTQYF,TRBJ2-3,TRBV29-1
CASSQQGKETQYF,TRBJ2-5,TRBV4-2
CASSQVRVIDTQYF,TRBJ2-3,TRBV3-1/TRBV3-2
CASSDSAGDHTDTQYF,TRBJ2-3,TRBV6-4
CASSVSLGSYEQYF,TRBJ2-7,TRBV2
CASSPGTGYGYTF,TRBJ1-2,TRBV27
CASSSSLANTGELFF,TRBJ2-2,TRBV28
CASSEGQARVSGNQPQHF,TRBJ1-5,TRBV2
CASSRKFDRFPGEQYF,TRBJ2-7,TRBV27
CASSIDRWGDQPQHF,TRBJ1-5,TRBV19
CASSPGQGTDTQYF,TRBJ2-3,TRBV18
CASSAKGNTEAFF,TRBJ1-1,TRBV3-1/TRBV3-2
CASSLGAQGDTQYF,TRBJ2-3,TRBV5-8
CAWAGGHTEAFF,TRBJ1-1,TRBV30